This record looks at one T cell receptor beta chain sequence and its context. Its target antigen remains unknown. Per-base quality was not reported, and no clone a single base away is much larger than it. Peripheral blood CD8+ and CD4+ T cells from healthy donors, Susac syndrome patients and multiple sclerosis patients were profiled by high-throughput TCR beta sequencing. The multiple sclerosis controls were treatment-naive patients whose relapsing-remitting disease, either stable or active, fulfilled the revised McDonald criteria. Bulk CD8+ and CD4+ T cells were purified by magnetic negative isolation, while CD8+ TEMRA cells were enriched using FACS. Blood was drawn into EDTA tubes, processed within 24 hours, and PBMCs were isolated by density gradient centrifugation. PBMCs destined for TCR sequencing were cryopreserved in liquid nitrogen and later thawed in a 37 °C water bath. Purity of sorted or isolated CD4+, CD8+ and CD8+ TEMRA cells was at least 90%.

RNA was extracted using the RNeasy kit, and 0.5 to 1 microgram was reverse transcribed with random hexamers. The immunoSEQ multiplex PCR assay, covering 54 Vbeta and 13 Jbeta segments, was used to amplify TCR beta CDR3 regions. Bias from PCR amplification was corrected by using a synthetic template baseline for primer optimization and for computational correction. In the source study's methods: Reads were annotated to V, D and J genes according to IMGT and were analyzed with immunoSEQ Analyzer, with only productive sequences retained. Clonality was calculated as one minus the Shannon entropy normalized by log2 of the number of productive unique sequences. Public and private clones were assessed among the 100 most prevalent clones of each patient and control. Susac-specific clones were defined as absent from healthy and MS cohorts, approximately 1,000 published viral clones and other ImmuneACCESS disease sequences. TCRdb itself trimmed the public reads at Q25 with fastp, ran MiXCR and retained productive beta chains. Rows are combined by CDR3 protein, so each entry shows the most common genes and DNA. TCRdb's processing, not the study's, gives the V and J calls here. In this sample the table shows about 64,000 distinct CDR3 sequences, around 95% of which occur a single time. The top ten constitute 0.56% of the sample.

This sample is part of a study of CD8 T cells in Susac syndrome (dated by TCRdb to between 2019 and 2020). About the full investigation: Whether CD8+ T cell activation and differentiation in Susac syndrome was antigen driven was tested using repertoire sequencing. CD8+ T cell repertoire clonality was compared between more than 9 healthy donors, approximately 14 Susac syndrome patients and 15 multiple sclerosis patients. Overall study results and their limits: The TCR sequencing and HLA analysis was acknowledged to have included a relatively small number of individuals.

Via the germline V gene (reference sequence), CDR1 is SEHNR and CDR2 FQNEAQ. From V the trimming removes 1 base and from J it removes 5 bases, while the gene matches leave 8 bases of the junction unaccounted for. From its cysteine to its phenylalanine, the CDR3 spans 16 amino acids. The entry retains the CDR3 DNA only, 48 bases that are in frame from base 1. In this chain, TRBV7-9 is recombined with TRBJ2-3; 8 middle bases align to TRBD1. Specimen: CD8+ T cells from PBMCs. This clonotype originated in a human donor with multiple sclerosis. The sequenced DNA is TGTGCCAGCAGCTTAGGGACAGGGAATGTGGGAGATACGCAGTATTTT. It translates to CASSLGTGNVGDTQYF.